The 6 T cell receptor beta chains reported below all come from one sample, sequenced in a study of monozygotic twins with inflammatory bowel disease. TCRdb reanalyzed the 5' RACE reads, giving one entry per CDR3 protein sequence and no DNA. The sample has 150,000 or so distinct CDR3 sequences. Sample: blood. Every receptor here comes from a human donor with ulcerative colitis or Crohn's disease, or a healthy co-twin of an affected twin (not recorded which).

This chain joins TRBV19 and TRBJ1-3; checking the TCRdb D call of TRBD1 is not possible without DNA. The germline V gene encodes CDR1 LNHDA and CDR2 SQIVND (reference sequence). The CDR3 extends over 15 amino acids. The CDR3 sequence is CASTLGPLSGNTIYF.

The V gene is TRBV5-1, the J gene TRBJ1-1; the D gene TCRdb calls, TRBD1, cannot be checked with no DNA. The CDR3 extends over 16 amino acids. From germline, CDR1 is SGHRS and CDR2 YFSETQ. CDR3 in amino acids: CASSLIQGARNTEAFF. Based on the CDR3 plus reference TRBV5-1 and TRBJ1-1, the full variable domain is KAGVTQTPRYLIKTRGQQVTLSCSPISGHRSVSWYQQTPGQGLQFLFEYFSETQRNKGNFPGRFSGRQFSNSRSEMNVSTLELGDSALYLCASSLIQGARNTEAFFGQGTRLTVV.

V gene TRBV5-1 combines with J gene TRBJ2-3; TCRdb outputs TRBD2, but without DNA this stays unchecked. The CDR3 totals 14 residues. Per the germline V gene, CDR1 is SGHRS and CDR2 is YFSETQ. CDR3 sequence reads: CASSPRVTSDTQYF.

The CDR3 is CASSLNPSGGPNTGELFF. J is TRBJ2-2 and V is TRBV7-3; lacking DNA, the TRBD2 call made by TCRdb goes unchecked. Germline V gives CDR1 SGHTA, CDR2 FQGTGA. The CDR3 covers 18 residues.

The gene calls are TRBV5-1 and TRBJ2-3; as DNA is missing, the TRBD2 call by TCRdb cannot be tested. Per germline, CDR1 SGHRS and CDR2 YFSETQ. The CDR3 is made up of 14 amino acids. CDR3 loop: CASRTSGNTDTQYF.

The rearrangement joins TRBV7-9 to TRBJ1-6. The germline V gene has CDR1 SEHNR and CDR2 FQNEAQ (reference sequence). The CDR3 has 13 residues. Here the CDR3 reads CASSLRRVSPLHF.